Listed below are T cell receptor beta chains from one sample, sequenced in a study of blood T cell repertoires in COVID-19. Method: immunoSEQ multiplex PCR; TCRdb's copy keeps in-frame clones and lacks some. The sample shows approximately 270,000 clones, around 93% of them seen only once. Sequencing input: PBMCs or T cells enriched from blood (not recorded which). The source is a man aged 40-55 years who had been exposed to COVID-19. The CDR3 runs from the conserved cysteine through the conserved F or W. D genes are given only for firm matches. Clone size, where shown, is once, few, many, or a class for clones that have expanded.

j_gene,v_gene,d_gene,abundance,CDR3aa,CDR3nt
TRBJ2-1,TRBV27,TRBD2,.,CASRTGTSTYNEQFF,TGTGCCAGCAGAACCGGGACTAGTACTTACAATGAGCAGTTCTTC
TRBJ2-3,TRBV28,TRBD2,.,CASSTTGLAGLADTQYF,TGTGCCAGCAGCACCACGGGACTAGCTGGTCTGGCAGATACGCAGTATTTT
TRBJ2-1,TRBV7-3,.,.,CASSLTGVEANEQFF,TGTGCCAGCAGCTTGACGGGAGTCGAGGCTAATGAGCAGTTCTTC
TRBJ2-1,TRBV10-3,TRBD2,.,CAISDELAGGNEQFF,TGTGCCATCAGCGATGAACTAGCGGGAGGCAATGAGCAGTTCTTC
TRBJ2-5,TRBV4-1,.,.,CASSRDKQETQYF,TGCGCCAGCAGCCGGGACAAGCAAGAGACCCAGTACTTC
TRBJ1-1,TRBV5-1,.,.,CASSLGAANTEAFF,TGCGCCAGCAGCTTGGGGGCAGCGAACACTGAAGCTTTCTTT
TRBJ1-4,TRBV6-5,.,.,CASSYYSGATNEKLFF,TGTGCCAGCAGTTACTACTCGGGGGCAACTAATGAAAAACTGTTTTTT
TRBJ2-1,TRBV30,TRBD2,.,CAWRRSGRLSSYNEQFF,TGTGCCTGGAGAAGAAGCGGGAGGTTGAGCTCCTACAATGAGCAGTTCTTC
TRBJ2-7,TRBV6-2/TRBV6-3,TRBD1,.,CASSSLGQLVYEQYF,TGTGCCAGCAGTAGCTTGGGACAGTTAGTATACGAGCAGTACTTC
TRBJ1-5,TRBV24-1,.,.,CATSDGGDQPQHF,TGTGCCACCAGTGACGGGGGAGATCAGCCCCAGCATTTT
TRBJ1-1,TRBV7-2,.,.,CASSQGNLNTEAFF,TGTGCCAGCAGCCAGGGGAATCTGAACACTGAAGCTTTCTTT
TRBJ2-1,TRBV19,.,once,CASSMTRSEQFF,TGTGCCAGTAGTATGACTAGATCTGAGCAGTTCTTC
TRBJ2-3,TRBV5-1,.,.,CASSLGGYTDTQYF,TGCGCCAGCAGCTTGGGCGGATACACAGATACGCAGTATTTT
TRBJ2-3,TRBV19,TRBD2,.,CASSPGLATQYF,TGTGCCAGTAGCCCTGGACTAGCCACGCAGTATTTT
TRBJ1-2,TRBV9,.,.,CASSAEASYGYTF,TGTGCCAGCAGCGCAGAGGCAAGCTATGGCTACACCTTC
TRBJ1-5,TRBV7-2,TRBD1,.,CASSLGTGNQPQHF,TGTGCCAGCAGCTTAGGGACAGGAAATCAGCCCCAGCATTTT
TRBJ1-2,TRBV19,.,.,CASSMKGFRGYGYTF,TGTGCCAGTAGTATGAAAGGATTTAGGGGCTATGGCTACACCTTC
TRBJ2-2,TRBV6-2/TRBV6-3,TRBD1,once,CASSPLDRGYAGELFF,TGTGCCAGCAGTCCCCTGGACAGGGGATATGCCGGGGAGCTGTTTTTT
TRBJ1-5,TRBV3-1/TRBV3-2,TRBD1,once,CASSQELDRDQPQHF,TGTGCCAGCAGCCAAGAGCTGGACAGGGATCAGCCCCAGCATTTT
TRBJ2-3,TRBV4-3,.,.,CASSHTSGSTDTQYF,TGCGCCAGCAGCCACACCAGCGGGAGCACAGATACGCAGTATTTT
TRBJ2-6,TRBV6-5,.,once,CASSPGISGANVLTF,TGTGCCAGCAGTCCAGGGATCTCTGGGGCCAACGTCCTGACTTTC
TRBJ2-1,TRBV5-1,TRBD2,once,CASRFLAVNEQFF,TGCGCCAGCAGATTCCTAGCGGTCAATGAGCAGTTCTTC
TRBJ1-5,TRBV9,.,.,CASSVGGFSNQPQHF,TGTGCCAGCAGCGTAGGAGGATTTAGCAATCAGCCCCAGCATTTT
TRBJ1-2,TRBV13,TRBD1,.,CASSLGQGGYGYTF,TGTGCCAGCAGCTTGGGACAGGGCGGGTATGGCTACACCTTC
TRBJ1-6,TRBV9,.,.,CASSYDILNSPLHF,TGTGCCAGCAGTTACGACATCTTAAATTCACCCCTCCACTTT
TRBJ2-2,TRBV2,TRBD1,.,CASSGQGSGTGELFF,TGTGCCAGCAGTGGACAGGGCTCTGGGACCGGGGAGCTGTTTTTT
TRBJ1-5,TRBV4-1,TRBD1,.,CASSRQGDSNQPQHF,TGCGCCAGCAGCCGACAGGGGGATAGCAATCAGCCCCAGCATTTT
TRBJ2-3,TRBV3-1/TRBV3-2,.,.,CASSRGTSTDTQYF,TGTGCCAGCAGCCGGGGGACTTCCACAGATACGCAGTATTTT
TRBJ2-1,TRBV5-1,TRBD2,.,CASSLRGLAGGPSYNEQFF,TGCGCCAGCAGCTTGAGGGGCTTAGCGGGAGGGCCGTCCTACAATGAGCAGTTCTTC